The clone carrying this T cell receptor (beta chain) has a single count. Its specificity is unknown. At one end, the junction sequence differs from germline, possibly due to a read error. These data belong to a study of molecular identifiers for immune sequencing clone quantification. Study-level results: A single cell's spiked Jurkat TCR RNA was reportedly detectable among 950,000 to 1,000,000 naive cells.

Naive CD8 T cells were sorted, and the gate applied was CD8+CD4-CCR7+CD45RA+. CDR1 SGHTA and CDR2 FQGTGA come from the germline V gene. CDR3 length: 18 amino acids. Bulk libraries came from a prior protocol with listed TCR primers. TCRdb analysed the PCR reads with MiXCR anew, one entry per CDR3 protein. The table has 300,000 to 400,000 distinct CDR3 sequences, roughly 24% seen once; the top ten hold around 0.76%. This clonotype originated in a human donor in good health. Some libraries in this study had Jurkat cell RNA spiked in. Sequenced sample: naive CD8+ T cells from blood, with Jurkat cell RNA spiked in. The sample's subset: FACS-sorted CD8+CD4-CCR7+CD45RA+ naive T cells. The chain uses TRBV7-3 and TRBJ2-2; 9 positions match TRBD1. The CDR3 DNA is TGTGCCAGCAGCCCTAATCCCTGGGACAGGGCGAACACTGGGGAGCCGTTTTTT. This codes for CASSPNPWDRANTGEPFF.